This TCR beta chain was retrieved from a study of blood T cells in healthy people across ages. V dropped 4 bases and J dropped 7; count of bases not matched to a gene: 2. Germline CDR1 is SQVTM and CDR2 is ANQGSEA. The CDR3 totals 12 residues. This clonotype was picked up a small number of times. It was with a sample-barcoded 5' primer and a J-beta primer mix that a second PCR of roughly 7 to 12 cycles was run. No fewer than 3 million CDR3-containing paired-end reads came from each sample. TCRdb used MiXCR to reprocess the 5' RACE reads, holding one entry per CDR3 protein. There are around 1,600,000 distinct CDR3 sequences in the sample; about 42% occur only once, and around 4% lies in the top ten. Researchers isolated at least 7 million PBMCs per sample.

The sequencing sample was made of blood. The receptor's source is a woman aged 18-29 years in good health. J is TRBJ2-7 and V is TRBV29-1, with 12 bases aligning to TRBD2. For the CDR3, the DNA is TGCAGCGTTGGGACTAGCGGGAATGAGCAGTACTTC. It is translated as CSVGTSGNEQYF.